Detailed here is one T cell receptor (beta chain). Its target is unknown. From germline, CDR1 is WSHSY and CDR2 SAAADI. With 6 bases removed from V and 2 bases from J, the gap between germline ends came to 11 bases. The CDR3 extends over 14 amino acids. These data are taken from a study of shared clonotypes between healthy human individuals. Overall study: The donors, two women and a few men, were aged 18 to 49. Per donor, CD8 memory used one plate, CD8 naive used two, CD4 memory used three and CD4 naive used three.

All donors qualified as healthy HIV-negative adults and had experienced no recent acute infections or vaccinations. Sequenced by immunoSEQ multiplex PCR; TCRdb stores in-frame clones only, minus some. This sample carries about 1.5 million clones, roughly 96% of them seen once, and the ten largest clones take roughly 1.2%. Regarding the study as a whole: Generation of non-shared clonotypes was less probable than generation of clonotypes shared by all four donors.

This sequence joins TRBV10-2 and TRBJ2-1, with TRBD2 as a possible D gene (5 bases). Sequencing was done on a sample of naive CD4+ T cells sorted from blood. Stated subset: CD45RA+ positively selected. The receptor comes from a young man in good health. DNA of the CDR3: TGCGCCAGCAGGAGAAGCGGTCCCTACAATGAGCAGTTCTTC. Its translation: CASRRSGPYNEQFF.